The present T cell receptor (beta chain) was sequenced within a study of T cells in women clearing cervical HPV infection. Background on the study: Controls gave blood once infection was undetectable; cases at lesion identification.

As for this clone: Its antigen is unidentified. The read is 3 residues too short to cover the CDR3 end, so that end is filled in from the germline J gene.

The V gene's germline CDR1 is LNHDA and CDR2 SQIVND (reference sequence). V trimming: 7 bases; J trimming: 7 bases; junction bases outside the gene matches: 11. This CDR3 is built from 15 residues. Sequencing used immunoSEQ multiplex PCR; TCRdb keeps in-frame clones, though not all of them. In total, the table holds more than 30,000 clones. General study points: CIN3+ cases had significantly higher TCR repertoire richness than controls, but evenness did not differ.

Input material: blood buffy coat. This clonotype was obtained from a woman between 18 and 69 years old with a cervical HPV16 infection that either progressed to CIN3+ or cleared (not recorded which). The V and J genes are TRBV19 and TRBJ1-4; 8 bases align to TRBD1. CDR3 bases read: TGTGCCAGTAATACCCAGGGGGCGATGGGTGAAAAA. Translated: CASNTQGAMGEK. The full CDR3 protein reads CASNTQGAMGEKLFF.